This T cell receptor (beta chain) was found in a study of OX40 agonist ivuxolimab in advanced cancers. About the investigation overall: Ivuxolimab was a fully human IgG2 agonistic monoclonal antibody targeting the costimulatory receptor OX40 (CD134). Intravenous ivuxolimab was administered to patients every 2 weeks at six dose levels: 0.01, 0.1, 0.3, 1.5, 3 and 10 mg/kg. Of the approximately 53 patients in dose escalation, about 20 had hepatocellular carcinoma, approximately 15 had melanoma, 9 had renal cell carcinoma and 9 had head and neck cancer. The dose-escalation cohort was over 70% male with a mean age of roughly 60 years, ranging from roughly 23 to 80. Prior anti-PD-1, anti-PD-L1 or anti-CTLA-4 therapy was permitted, and checkpoint inhibitors had been received by roughly 40% of dose-escalation patients. Three dose-escalation patients achieved partial responses, one with hepatocellular carcinoma and two with cutaneous melanoma. Peripheral TCRbeta sequencing aimed to test whether ivuxolimab altered TCR sequence diversity and caused clonal T-cell expansion. The paper covers the monotherapy dose-escalation part of the phase I ivuxolimab trial, which included N ≈ 54 patients.

For sequencing of the TCRbeta CDR3 region, genomic DNA was extracted from the sorted cells. The immunoSEQ Assay was used to sequence the TCRbeta CDR3 regions. As stored in TCRdb, this immuneACCESS dataset retains in-frame rearrangements with V and J assigned. A fraction of the clones does not appear; measured against another copy, unresolved V genes explain less than half of the discrepancy, and the remainder lacks a known reason. Present in this sample are about 100,000 clones, around 90% of which were seen just once. The ten most abundant clones make up roughly 0.77% of the sample. Worth noting for this clone: The antigen it binds to is not known. Base qualities are not at hand, and no much larger clone is one base apart.

Results the study describes overall, beyond this receptor: At doses of 0.1 to 3.0 mg/kg, clonal expansion of both CD4+ and CD8+ blood T cells was observed from baseline to week 6. Low levels of normalized T-cell clonal expansion were also seen in some nonresponding patients. Which antigens the clonally expanded peripheral T cells were specific for was not determined. In the 0.1-3.0 mg/kg groups, partial responders had among the lowest normalized peripheral clonal expansion, particularly in CD8+ T cells. On average, CD8+ T cells showed more expanded clones than CD4+ T cells after ivuxolimab.

The trial excluded patients who had a history of autoimmune disease or who were on systemic immunosuppression. Peripheral blood for TCR sequencing was collected from all dose cohorts at baseline, on cycle 4 day 1, and on cycle 7 day 1. Samples came from an open-label, multicenter, first-in-human phase I dose-escalation trial of ivuxolimab. Adults with locally advanced or metastatic melanoma, renal cell carcinoma, hepatocellular carcinoma or head and neck squamous cell carcinoma were enrolled in the trial. Before TCR sequencing, CD4+ and CD8+ T cells were separately sorted from peripheral blood. This specimen consisted of CD4+ or CD8+ T cells sorted from blood, obtained in a trial of the OX40 agonist ivuxolimab. The receptor's source is an adult with an advanced solid tumor such as melanoma, head and neck, liver or kidney cancer.

Read as DNA, the sequence is TGTGCCAGCAGCTTAGGGGAAGGGGATGAAAAACTGTTTTTT. It translates to CASSLGEGDEKLFF. This sequence uses TRBV7-2 and TRBJ1-4, with TRBD1 perhaps the D gene, on 5 matching bases. The CDR3 sequence holds 14 residues, the cysteine and phenylalanine included. This entry keeps only the CDR3 DNA: 42 bases, framed from base 1. V is cut by 1 base and J by 6 bases, and the space between the germline ends is 9 bases. CDR1 and CDR2 are drawn from the germline V gene: SGHTA, FQGNSA.